In its sample, the clone carrying this T cell receptor beta chain was seen a few times. The data derive from a study of blood T cell repertoires in COVID-19. Study overall: Sample material is recorded as cDNA or gDNA derived from T cells, B-cell-depleted T cells, or PBMCs.

Profiled with immunoSEQ multiplex PCR; TCRdb holds only in-frame clones, not every one. The sample lists about 190,000 clones, roughly nine tenths seen once, with approximately 1% in the top ten. This sequence originates from a man aged 25-40 years with acute or convalescent COVID-19. Material: peripheral blood.

The CDR3 here is CASNSPDRALEKLFF. CDR3 DNA: TGTGCCAGCAACTCACCGGACAGGGCTTTGGAAAAACTGTTTTTT. The chain employs TRBV28 and TRBJ1-4; 8 positions match TRBD1. Germline V gene sequence: CDR1 MDHEN, CDR2 SYDVKM. V shed 7 bases, J shed 8 bases, and the junction held 12 bases outside the gene matches. This CDR3 region has 15 residues.